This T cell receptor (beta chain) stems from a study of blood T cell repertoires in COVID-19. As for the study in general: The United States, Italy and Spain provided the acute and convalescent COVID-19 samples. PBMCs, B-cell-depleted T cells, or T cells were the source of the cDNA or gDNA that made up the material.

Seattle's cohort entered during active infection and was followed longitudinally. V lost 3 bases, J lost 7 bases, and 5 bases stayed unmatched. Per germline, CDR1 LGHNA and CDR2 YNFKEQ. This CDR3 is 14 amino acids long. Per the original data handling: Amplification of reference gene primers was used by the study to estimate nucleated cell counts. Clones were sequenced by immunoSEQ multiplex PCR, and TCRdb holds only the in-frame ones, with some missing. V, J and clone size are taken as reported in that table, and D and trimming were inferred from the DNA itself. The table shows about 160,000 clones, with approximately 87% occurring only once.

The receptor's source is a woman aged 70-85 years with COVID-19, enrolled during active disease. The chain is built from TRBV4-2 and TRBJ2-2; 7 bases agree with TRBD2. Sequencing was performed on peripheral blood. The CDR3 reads CASSHGGKGGELFF. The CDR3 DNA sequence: TGTGCCAGCAGCCACGGGGGGAAGGGCGGGGAGCTGTTTTTT.